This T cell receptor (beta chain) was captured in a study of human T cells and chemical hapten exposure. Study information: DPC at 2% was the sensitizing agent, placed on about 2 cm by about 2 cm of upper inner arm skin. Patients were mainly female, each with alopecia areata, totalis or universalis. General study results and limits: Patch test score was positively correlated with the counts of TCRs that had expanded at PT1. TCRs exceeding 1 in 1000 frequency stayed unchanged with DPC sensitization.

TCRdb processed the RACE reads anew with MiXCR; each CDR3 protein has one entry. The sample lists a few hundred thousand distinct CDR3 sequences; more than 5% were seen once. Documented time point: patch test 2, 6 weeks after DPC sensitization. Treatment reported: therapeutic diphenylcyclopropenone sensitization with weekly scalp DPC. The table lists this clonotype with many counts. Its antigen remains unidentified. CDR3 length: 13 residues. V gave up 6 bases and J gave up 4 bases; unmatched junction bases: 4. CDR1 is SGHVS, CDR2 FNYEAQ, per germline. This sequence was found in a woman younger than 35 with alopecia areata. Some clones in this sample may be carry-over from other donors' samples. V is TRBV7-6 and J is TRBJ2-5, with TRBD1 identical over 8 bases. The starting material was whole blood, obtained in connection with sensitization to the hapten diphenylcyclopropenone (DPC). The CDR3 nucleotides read TGTGCCAGCAGTCCGGACAGGGCAGAGACCCAGTACTTC. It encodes CASSPDRAETQYF.